A single sample is the source of the 9 T cell receptor beta chains below, sequenced in a study of response to subunit inactivated influenza vaccine. TCRdb processed the RT-PCR reads anew with MiXCR; each CDR3 protein has one entry. The data show about 580,000 distinct CDR3 sequences, 14% seen once. The sample was PBMCs from blood, taken 11 to 12 days after vaccination. Source of these receptors: a middle-aged man who received an inactivated influenza vaccine.

This clonotype was detected only a few times. This chain links TRBV2 with TRBJ1-1; TRBD1 matches 7 bases. CDR1 and CDR2 (germline): SNHLY, FYNNEI. J was trimmed by 2 bases and V by 7 bases; bases with no gene match: 4. This CDR3 spans 13 amino acids. CDR3 in amino acids: CASMGQPNTEAFF. Written as DNA, the CDR3 is TGTGCCAGCATGGGACAGCCCAACACTGAAGCTTTCTTT.

J is TRBJ2-7 and V is TRBV5-1; D is possibly TRBD2 (5 bases). Trimming pared 6 bases from V and 3 bases from J, leaving 13 bases between. This CDR3 has 13 amino acids. CDR1 is SGHRS, CDR2 YFSETQ, per germline. The chain's CDR3 is CASTRDANYEQYF. Here the CDR3 DNA reads TGCGCCAGCACCCGGGATGCCAACTACGAGCAGTACTTC.

The sample holds a few counts of this clonotype. The chain carries TRBV12-3 or TRBV12-4 and TRBJ1-1, with D possibly being TRBD1 (6 bases). The CDR3 consists of 13 residues. V lost 5 bases and J 11 bases, leaving 18 bases between the germline ends. CDR3 in amino acids: CASSAFEGGWAFF. In DNA form, the CDR3 reads TGTGCCAGCAGTGCCTTCGAGGGGGGCTGGGCTTTCTTT.

This chain uses TRBV29-1 with TRBJ2-7; D might be TRBD1 (6 bases). Germline CDR1 SQVTM, CDR2 ANQGSEA. The CDR3 spans 15 residues. V lost 4 bases, J lost 1 base, and 17 bases lay in between. The CDR3 loop is CSVGRADRKSYEQYF. Written as DNA, the CDR3 is TGCAGCGTTGGAAGGGCCGACAGGAAGTCCTACGAGCAGTACTTC.

This clonotype occurred a few times. The rearrangement uses TRBV21-1 and TRBJ1-1. TRBV21-1 is a pseudogene. CDR3 length equals 14 residues. The CDR3 spells CASSKRPPDTEAFF. The CDR3, as DNA: TGTGCCAGCAGCAAAAGGCCCCCCGACACTGAAGCTTTCTTT.

This clonotype has a handful of counts. V gene TRBV20-1 combines with J gene TRBJ2-7; 7 bases are a match to TRBD2. The V gene end was trimmed by 6 bases and the J gene end by 0 bases; junction bases not matched to a gene: 8. The CDR3 runs to 14 residues. CDR1 and CDR2 from the germline V gene are DFQATT and SNEGSKA (reference sequence). The CDR3 is CSARRLAASYEQYF. As DNA, the CDR3 is TGCAGTGCCAGACGGCTAGCGGCCTCCTACGAGCAGTACTTC.

This chain links TRBV7-9 with TRBJ2-7; 8 nucleotides line up with TRBD2. With 4 bases clipped from V and 5 bases from J, the junction kept 10 bases outside the gene matches. CDR1 is SEHNR, CDR2 FQNEAQ, per germline (reference sequence). The CDR3 spans 15 residues. In DNA, the CDR3 is TGTGCCAGCAGCTCAGGGCTAGCGGGTTTCAACGAGCAGTACTTC. Its translation is CASSSGLAGFNEQYF.

This clonotype was recorded once. The CDR3 nucleotides are TGCAGTGCTAGTTGTATAATCCCGGGGACGGACACCTACGAGCAGTACTTC. Protein product: CSASCIIPGTDTYEQYF. The V gene is TRBV20-1, the J gene TRBJ2-7; the D call may be TRBD1 or TRBD2 (5 bases each). The CDR3 loop spans 17 amino acids. The V end was cut by 3 bases, the J end by 2 bases, with 23 bases between. The germline V gene encodes CDR1 DFQATT and CDR2 SNEGSKA (reference sequence).

This clonotype showed up just a few times. V usage is TRBV12-3 or TRBV12-4 and J usage is TRBJ2-1, with no clear D. The V and J ends lost 0 bases and 6 bases respectively, with 9 bases between them. This CDR3 contains 14 residues. As DNA, the CDR3 is TGTGCCAGCAGTTTAGCGTCGATCACCAATGAGCAGTTCTTC. Its translation: CASSLASITNEQFF.